This T cell receptor beta chain appears in the sequencing data of a study of shared clonotypes between healthy human individuals. Study-wide results and limits: It was the few donors that limited the genetic and exposure-history diversity represented.

Germline CDR1 is LNHDA and CDR2 is SQIVND (reference sequence). CDR3 size: 14 residues. Trimming left V 5 bases short and J 2 bases short, with 12 bases between. With respect to this clone: What it binds is unknown.

Assay: immunoSEQ multiplex PCR; the TCRdb copy retains only in-frame clones and omits some. The sample has about 2.3 million clones, approximately 90% seen once. Sequenced: naive CD4+ T cells from PBMCs. The sample's subset: CD45RA+ positively selected. This rearrangement joins TRBV19 to TRBJ1-1; D might be TRBD1 (5 bases). This TCR derives from a man aged 18 to 35 in good health. Some clones in this sample may be carry-over from other donors' samples. The CDR3 sequence: CASSLGGGNTEAFF. CDR3 nucleotides: TGTGCCAGTAGTCTTGGGGGAGGAAACACTGAAGCTTTCTTT.